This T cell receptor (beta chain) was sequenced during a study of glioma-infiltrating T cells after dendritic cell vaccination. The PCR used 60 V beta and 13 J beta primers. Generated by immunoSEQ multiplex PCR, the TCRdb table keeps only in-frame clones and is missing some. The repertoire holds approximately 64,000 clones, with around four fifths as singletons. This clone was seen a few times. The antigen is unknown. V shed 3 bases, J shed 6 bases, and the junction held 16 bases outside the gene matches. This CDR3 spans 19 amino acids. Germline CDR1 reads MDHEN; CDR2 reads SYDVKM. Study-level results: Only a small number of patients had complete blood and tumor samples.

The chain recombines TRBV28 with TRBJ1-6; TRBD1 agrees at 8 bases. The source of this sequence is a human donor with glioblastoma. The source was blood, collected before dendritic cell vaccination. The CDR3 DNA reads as TGTGCCAGCAGTTTGATGGAAGCTATGACAGGGGAGATTAATTCACCCCTCCACTTT. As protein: CASSLMEAMTGEINSPLHF.